Below, 9 T cell receptor beta chains from the same sample are listed, as sequenced in a study of PD-L1 blockade in urothelial cancer. Method: immunoSEQ multiplex PCR; TCRdb's copy keeps in-frame clones and lacks some. Of more than 75,000 clones detected, approximately 91% appear once; the ten largest clones hold approximately 9%. This material consisted of PBMCs, taken around atezolizumab (anti-PD-L1) treatment. The receptors shown here come from a man aged 60 to 69 with urothelial cancer.

The chain recombines TRBV2 with TRBJ2-5; D call uncertain. This CDR3 is built from 13 residues. V dropped 5 bases and J dropped 4 bases, with 11 bases sitting between them. The germline gives CDR1 SNHLY, CDR2 FYNNEI. This chain's CDR3 is CASSRLGGETQYF. In nucleotides, the CDR3 is TGTGCCAGCAGTCGTCTTGGCGGAGAGACCCAGTACTTC.

This sequence joins TRBV5-8 and TRBJ1-1; D possibly corresponds to TRBD1 (6 bases). The V end lost 2 bases, the J end lost 0 bases, and 11 bases lay between the germline ends. This CDR3 is built from 15 residues. Per the germline V gene, CDR1 is SGHTS and CDR2 is YDEGEE. CDR3 loop: CASSLGGTLNTEAFF. Written as DNA, the CDR3 is TGTGCCAGCAGCTTAGGGGGAACTCTGAACACTGAAGCTTTCTTT. Together with reference TRBV5-8 and TRBJ1-1, the CDR3 gives the full variable domain: EAGVTQSPTHLIKTRGQQATLRCSPISGHTSVYWYQQALGLGLQFLLWYDEGEERNRGNFPPRFSGRQFPNYSSELNVNALELEDSALYLCASSLGGTLNTEAFFGQGTRLTVV.

This chain links TRBV13 with TRBJ2-7, with TRBD2 matching over 10 bases. Germline trimming cut 0 bases from V and 6 bases from J; bases unmatched to any gene: 5. Germline CDR1 is PRHDT and CDR2 is FYEKMQ (reference sequence). CDR3 length equals 15 residues. CDR3 sequence reads: CASSLGGIAGGEQYF. In nucleotides, the CDR3 is TGTGCCAGCAGCTTAGGCGGAATAGCGGGGGGCGAGCAGTACTTC.

The CDR3 spells CASSYPAGELFF. CDR3 DNA sequence: TGTGCCAGCAGTTATCCCGCCGGGGAGCTGTTTTTT. The genes are TRBV6-6 and TRBJ2-2, with no clear D. Germline CDR1 and CDR2: MNHNY and SVGAGI (reference sequence). The V gene lost 3 bases and the J gene lost 6 bases, with 5 bases spanning the gap. There are 12 residues in the CDR3.

V usage is TRBV5-1 and J usage is TRBJ2-4; a possible D gene is TRBD1 (8 bases). V gave up 4 bases and J gave up 0 bases, with 20 bases separating them. The CDR3 is made up of 18 amino acids. In germline, CDR1 is SGHRS, CDR2 YFSETQ. CDR3 amino acids: CASSLGQGGNIAKNIQYF. CDR3 bases: TGCGCCAGCAGCCTTGGACAGGGAGGGAATATAGCCAAAAACATTCAGTACTTC.

This chain uses TRBV11-2 with TRBJ2-3; a possible D gene is TRBD1 (5 bases). The CDR3 spans 14 residues. Germline values: CDR1 SGHAT, CDR2 FQNNGV. V was cut by 1 base and J by 6 bases, with 11 bases left in between. In nucleotides, the CDR3 is TGTGCCAGCAGCTTAGCCGCAGGGTTGGATACGCAGTATTTT. Its protein is CASSLAAGLDTQYF. The full variable domain, in which reference TRBV11-2 and TRBJ2-3 provide the parts outside the CDR3, is EAGVAQSPRYKIIEKRQSVAFWCNPISGHATLYWYQQILGQGPKLLIQFQNNGVVDDSQLPKDRFSAERLKGVDSTLKIQPAKLEDSAVYLCASSLAAGLDTQYFGPGTRLTVL.

This chain joins TRBV15 and TRBJ1-2, with TRBD1 matching 7 bases. This CDR3 comprises 14 residues. Germline trimming cut 2 bases from V and 8 bases from J; bases unmatched to any gene: 8. From germline, CDR1 is LNHNV and CDR2 YYDKDF (reference sequence). The CDR3 DNA is TGTGCCACCAGCAGATCACAGGGGTTTCGGGGCTACACCTTC. This sequence encodes CATSRSQGFRGYTF.

The chain uses TRBV4-3 and TRBJ2-2; D is perhaps TRBD2 (6 bases). Germline CDR1 reads LGHNA; CDR2 reads YSLEER. CDR3 size: 17 residues. V was pared by 0 bases and J by 2 bases, with 13 bases between. CDR3: CASSQDGGLTNTGELFF. CDR3 nucleotide sequence: TGCGCCAGCAGCCAAGATGGGGGACTTACAAACACCGGGGAGCTGTTTTTT.

The rearrangement uses TRBV9 and TRBJ1-2; TRBD1 is a possible D gene (5 bases). Trimming removed 3 bases at V and 11 bases at J, with 14 bases between. The CDR3 spans 12 residues. Per germline, CDR1 SGDLS and CDR2 YYNGEE. The chain's CDR3 is CASSAAGGGYTF. DNA of the CDR3: TGTGCCAGCAGCGCTGCCGGGGGAGGGTACACCTTC. Using reference TRBV9 and TRBJ1-2 for the parts outside the CDR3, the full variable domain is DSGVTQTPKHLITATGQRVTLRCSPRSGDLSVYWYQQSLDQGLQFLIQYYNGEERAKGNILERFSAQQFPDLHSELNLSSLELGDSALYFCASSAAGGGYTFGSGTRLTVV.